This T cell receptor (beta chain) came from a study of OX40 agonist ivuxolimab in advanced cancers. Study context: Cohort: around 86% men, mean age roughly 60, aged about 20 to 79. Eligibility rules accepted prior anti-PD-1, anti-PD-L1 or anti-CTLA-4 therapy, and around 40% had some. General study points: Average numbers of expanded clones were greater in CD8+ T cells than in CD4+.

Excluded were patients having autoimmune disease history or systemic immunosuppression. CDR3 length: 15 amino acids. V was cut by 6 bases and J by 5 bases, with 17 bases left in between. Germline-derived CDR1 and CDR2 are SGHRS and YFSETQ. As regards this clone: As yet, its antigen is unknown.

Repertoires were generated with immunoSEQ multiplex PCR, while TCRdb's copy carries only in-frame clones and drops some. The sample gives tens of thousands of clones, about 90% of which show up once; roughly 0.54% is in the top ten. The chain couples TRBV5-1 to TRBJ1-4; possible D gene TRBD1, 5 bases. This clonotype originated in an adult with an advanced solid tumor such as melanoma, head and neck, liver or kidney cancer. Sequencing was performed on CD4+ or CD8+ T cells sorted from blood, taken in a trial of the OX40 agonist ivuxolimab. The CDR3 spells CASKGRGAQNEKLFF. As DNA, the CDR3 is TGCGCCAGCAAGGGTAGAGGGGCCCAGAATGAAAAACTGTTTTTT.